This record covers a single T cell receptor (beta chain). The clone's antigen remains unknown. No much larger clonotype is one base removed from it; base qualities were not supplied. This sample is drawn from a study of cytomegalovirus exposure and HLA in healthy donors (dated by TCRdb to 2015 to 2018). Regarding the study in general: An earlier analysis of some 600 of the donors reported 276 Gb of sequence data and about 120 million unique TCR beta sequences obtained from about 200 million T cells. A later analysis re-analyzed previously published TCR beta repertoires from 500 to 700 donors and added high-resolution HLA genotyping to study TCR occurrence patterns. Of the roughly 400 genotyped donors, approximately 82% fell in the genetic ancestry cluster associated with self-reported Caucasian donors. A later genetic analysis took genome-wide SNP genotypes for about 65% of the roughly 670 donors and used that subset as a discovery cohort. Class I and class II HLA loci were covered by the typing at four-digit resolution. Donor age, sex, ethnicity and CMV serostatus were collected together with the repertoire data. The number of typed donors differed by locus: about 620-630 for A, B, C, DRB1 and DQB1; 500 to 550 for DQA1; 606 for DPA1; and roughly 490 for DPB1. Besides the first cohort of approximately 670 subjects, a separate validation cohort made up of 95 to 150 different subjects was used. To predict cytomegalovirus infection status, the study brought together high-throughput TCR immunosequencing, statistical association of individual TCRs with disease status, and machine learning. The study was designed to test whether signatures of past pathogen exposure could be identified by cataloging public T cell receptors. Among roughly 400 genotyped donors of the cohort, an average of about 240,000 unique TCR beta nucleotide sequences were sequenced per donor, roughly 18% of them non-productive. Roughly 290 gigabases of sequencing data and approximately 91 million unique TCR sequences made up an early release that covered around 640 HLA-typed donors. An earlier analysis of 587 of the donors used high-throughput TCR beta sequencing to judge whether each TCR beta V gene segment behaved as functional or pseudogenic. Rather than drawing on any new phenotypic data, the later analysis identified candidate immune exposures from TCR beta sequences and the way those sequences occurred across donors. All discovery cohort repertoires had been generated using a single sequencing platform. The T cell repertoires of 700 or so subjects were profiled by immunosequencing and related to cytomegalovirus serostatus. Because of strong linkage in the cohort, roughly five DR-DQ haplotypes were treated as single units for association and clustering. General study outcomes and caveats: The classifier was reported to diagnose cytomegalovirus status with high specificity and sensitivity in both the original and validation cohorts. Most TCR sequences were seen in very few donors, while some public TCRs were found in many individuals. Three of the identified cytomegalovirus-associated TCR beta chains were confirmed in vitro to be specific for cytomegalovirus antigens. Some 15 rarely observed V segments, including chromosome 9 orphons, were excluded from the earlier analysis of some 590 of the donors because counts were too low. It was suggested by the authors that the approach could potentially be generalized to other disease states and immunological phenotypes. Presence/absence analyses assumed roughly uniform sequencing depth across donors, an assumption that may not hold. In this cohort, only TCR beta chains were sequenced, and detectable features were limited by the absence of alpha or paired-chain data. Specific HLA alleles were associated with 15,000 to 20,000 TCR beta sequences at a false discovery rate of 0.05 in a later analysis. Because HLA typing was missing for some donors at each locus, association tests included only the typed subset. According to a later analysis, most CMV-associated TCR beta chains appeared to be HLA-restricted, and the HLA associations seemed to be driven largely by CMV exposure. The study gave a list of 150 to 200 TCR beta chains associated with cytomegalovirus. A later analysis found that TCR association rates varied across HLA loci, with DRB1 alleles showing the most associated TCRs and HLA-C alleles the fewest. In a later genetic analysis, a missense DCLRE1C variant was associated with V-gene and J-gene trimming of TCR beta chains, and the association was replicated in an independent cohort. A later genetic analysis reported fewer N-insertions in productive TCRs among donors in an Asian-associated ancestry cluster than the roughly 720-donor mean. Because the 87-base-pair reads could not distinguish some IMGT-functional V segments, including TRBV6-2 and TRBV6-3, those segments were excluded. Several of the top co-occurrence clusters appeared to be linked to parvovirus B19, influenza, CMV and Epstein-Barr virus, according to a later analysis. A further reported finding was that TCR beta sequences accurately predicted the HLA-A and HLA-B alleles for most subjects in the first cohort. For the cohort, immune exposure information was limited to CMV serostatus. Assigning TCR associations to individual alleles was difficult when HLA alleles, especially DR and DQ, strongly co-occurred. Broadly in line with IMGT annotations, most TCR beta V segments showed up in productive rearrangements about 87% or about 30% of the time in an earlier analysis of some 590 of the donors. A later analysis found that HLA-associated TCR beta chains were more clonally expanded and had lower generation probabilities than equally common non-associated chains. A group of highly shared sequence variants was considered likely to be a technical artifact of the sequencing pipeline. Correlated functional status among segregating V segments might reflect linkage disequilibrium, but an unknown experimental factor could not be ruled out.

Via the germline V gene, CDR1 is MDHEN and CDR2 SYDVKM. Trimming removed 5 bases from V and 6 bases from J, leaving 19 bases between the germline ends. There are 15 amino acids in the CDR3, from cysteine to phenylalanine inclusive. The read is trimmed to its CDR3 DNA, 45 bases read in frame from base 1. The library relied on the immunoSEQ multiplex PCR assay. The multiplex PCR relied on a mix of 60 forward primers for TCR Vbeta segments and 13 reverse primers for TCR Jbeta segments. A multiplex PCR assay on genomic DNA amplified the CDR3 region of rearranged TCR beta genes. On the Illumina HiSeq System, the amplified TCR beta libraries were sequenced as 87-base-pair reads. The published analysis was carried out like this. A later analysis tallied roughly 76 million unique TCR beta chains across the 650 to 750 repertoires, and 10 million to 11 million of those chains were shared by two or more donors. Raw reads were error-corrected and collapsed into unique sequences with a nearest-neighbor algorithm that merged closely related sequences to remove PCR and sequencing errors. V, D and J gene segments were assigned by aligning CDR3 sequences to IMGT reference sequences. For a sequence to be retained, a match of at least six nucleotides was required to both a V gene segment and a J gene segment. A rearrangement was called productive if the CDR3 had no stop codons and remained in frame with V and J, and every other rearrangement was called non-productive. Following IMGT convention, CDR3 was defined as the stretch from the second conserved V-encoded cysteine to the conserved J-encoded phenylalanine. Sequences without an unambiguous match to a single V gene segment were excluded from the earlier analysis of a few hundred of the donors. An earlier analysis of fewer than 750 of the donors classified V segments as functional when productive rearrangements were above 56.7% and as segregating when the standard deviation between donors was above 5%. A statistical classification framework was built for diagnosing cytomegalovirus status from the catalog of TCR beta chain sequences. In a later analysis, TCR nucleotide sequences were compared against IMGT/GENE-DB human TR gene sequences so that V and J genes could be assigned. The TCRdist pipeline was used in a later analysis to assign CDR3 sequences and most-parsimonious VDJ recombination scenarios. In a later analysis, each TCR beta chain was defined by its CDR3 amino acid sequence together with its V-gene family, and reads without a unique V-gene family were excluded. A later analysis removed 500 to 650 highly shared, low-generation-probability nucleotide sequences to deal with suspected cross-contamination and a sequencing artifact. In a later analysis, a clonal expansion index was calculated for each public chain from normalized within-repertoire ranks of inferred template counts. In a later analysis, generation probabilities were computed with a VDJ recombination model fitted to out-of-frame rearrangements, and the resulting probabilities were checked against IGoR. Hypergeometric tests were used in a later analysis to score TCR-TCR, TCR-HLA and TCR-CMV co-occurrence, with a repertoire-size bias correction applied to the TCR pairs. A later analysis estimated false discovery rates by permuting HLA or CMV assignments 20 times. In a later analysis, co-occurring TCRs were grouped using DBSCAN, and TCRdist sequence similarity was added for clustering within HLA-allele-positive subsets. For co-occurrence clustering, repertoires with fewer than 30,000 or more than 120,000 public chains were excluded, along with a handful of repertoires with anomalous nucleotide sharing. Entries here come from immuneACCESS through TCRdb and include only in-frame sequences with V and J called. Some clones fail to appear in such tables; in the studies checked, an unresolved V gene covers under half of the shortfall, and the cause of the remainder is unknown. From that table come the V and J calls and clone size; the DNA was used to work out D and trimming. Within this sample are 65,000 to 95,000 clones, with 65% to 80% of them counted one time only. Together, the top ten hold more than 2% of the sample.

The cohort consisted of 650 to 850 healthy bone marrow donors. All cohort members were sampled while nominally healthy, although unrecorded immune exposures were likely present. The donor tested CMV seronegative, placing the donor among the 350 or so seronegative members of the cohort. Every donor gave a peripheral blood sample, and the peripheral blood mononuclear cells from that sample were used for TCR beta sequencing. The Qiagen DNeasy Blood Extraction Kit was used to extract genomic DNA from the blood cell samples. The chain couples TRBV28 to TRBJ1-2; TRBD1 is a possible D gene, resting on 6 matching bases. The sample was PBMCs. This receptor was identified in a man aged 25-40 years in good health and CMV-seronegative. Here the CDR3 is given as CASSLPLGQSNGYTF. Here is the DNA: TGTGCCAGCAGTCTCCCTCTAGGACAGTCCAATGGCTACACCTTC.